This T cell receptor beta chain was sequenced during a study of T-cell memory formation after mild COVID-19 (dated by TCRdb to the early 2020s). Looking at the study overall: Most TCR sequence clusters were specific to one of the two donors. Two young, previously healthy adult volunteers, one female and one male, were included in the cohort. Longitudinal TCRalpha and TCRbeta repertoire sequencing tracked T-cell clones expanding and contracting after mild COVID-19 in a couple of donors. What the study reported, not specific to this receptor: Contracting CD4+ clones were found mainly in CM and EM memory subsets, while CD8+ clones were enriched in EMRA. Clones contracting from day 15 to 85 had balanced CD4/CD8 phenotypes, while a second wave expanding from day 15 to 37 was biased towards CD4+. SARS-CoV-2 specificity was not confirmed for the second-wave clones peaking on day 37. Only a couple of mild cases were covered by the study, and larger cohorts that include severe cases with pre-infection samples were considered necessary. The detection of some responding clones in pre-infection memory suggests that pre-existing cross-reactive memory T cells joined the SARS-CoV-2 response.

TCRdb records Illumina NovaSeq 6000 as the sequencer. TCRalpha and TCRbeta cDNA libraries were built by 5'RACE with constant-segment primers, adding sample barcodes and unique molecular identifiers. Trizol reagent was used to extract RNA from every sample. The libraries were amplified in two PCR steps, and the second step added a second sample barcode and Illumina TruSeq adapters. Sequencing of libraries was performed on an Illumina NovaSeq with 2 x 150 bp paired-end reads. The authors' analysis ran thus. The reads were demultiplexed and collapsed into UMI-guided consensus sequences using migec v1.2.7. Using mixcr v2.1.11, UMI consensuses were aligned to TRA and TRB V and J templates and then assembled into clonotypes. A clonotype was counted as expanded or contracted only if both edgeR and NoisET called the change significant, with noise models trained on biological replicates. For edgeR calls, the thresholds were a false discovery rate-adjusted p below 0.01 and a log2 fold-change of 1. As an exploratory analysis of dynamics, max-normalized trajectories of the 1000 most abundant clonotypes were examined by PCA with hierarchical clustering. The CD4 or CD8 phenotype of responding clones was assigned using the separately sequenced CD4+ and CD8+ repertoires. TCRdb reprocessed the public reads (quality trimming at Q25 with fastp, clone calling with MiXCR) and kept in-frame beta chains. All rows with the same CDR3 protein become a single entry with the most common DNA and genes. Clone size and V and J calls follow TCRdb, not the original study. For this sample the table gives approximately 500,000 distinct CDR3 sequences, of which roughly 23% were detected only once. The ten largest clonotypes hold around an eighth of the sample.

From the cysteine up to the phenylalanine, the CDR3 has a length of 11 residues. This entry keeps only the CDR3 DNA: 33 bases, framed from base 1. V lost 6 bases and J lost 7 bases; the stretch between them is 6 bases long. Based on the germline V gene, the CDR1 and CDR2 sequences are MNHEY and SVGAGI. Ficoll-Paque density gradient centrifugation was the method used to isolate PBMCs. As to this clonotype: It lacks a known antigen. Base quality data are lacking; no much larger clone is found one base away.

Material: PBMCs or a T cell subset sorted from them (not recorded which). The chain joins TRBV6-5 to TRBJ1-4; 5 matching bases give a weak D call of TRBD1. The source of this sequence is an adult woman who had mild COVID-19 (a few samples of this study predate the infection). The sample titles of this study are shuffled in the database, so cell type and time point are left out; the donor was told from shared clones. The CDR3 has the sequence CASRGGEKLFF. The bases are TGTGCCAGCAGGGGGGGTGAAAAACTGTTTTTT.